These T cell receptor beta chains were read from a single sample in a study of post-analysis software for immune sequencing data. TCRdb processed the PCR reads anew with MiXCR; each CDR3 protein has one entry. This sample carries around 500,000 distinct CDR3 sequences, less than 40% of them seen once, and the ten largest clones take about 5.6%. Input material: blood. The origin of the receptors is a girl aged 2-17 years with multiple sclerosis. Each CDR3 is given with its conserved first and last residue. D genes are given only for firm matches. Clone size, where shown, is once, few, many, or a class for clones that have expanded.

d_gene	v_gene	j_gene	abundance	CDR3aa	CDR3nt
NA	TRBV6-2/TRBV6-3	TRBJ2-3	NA	CATSTRGPDTQYF	TGTGCCACCAGTACGCGGGGGCCTGATACGCAGTATTTT
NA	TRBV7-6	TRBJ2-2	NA	CASSLKPFSRRANTGELFF	TGTGCCAGCAGCTTAAAGCCGTTTTCGCGCAGGGCGAACACCGGGGAGCTGTTTTTT
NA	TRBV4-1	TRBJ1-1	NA	CASKFNQGTEAFF	TGCGCCAGCAAATTCAATCAAGGCACTGAAGCTTTCTTT
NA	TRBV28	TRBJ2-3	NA	CASSLRAGARGDTQYF	TGTGCCAGCAGTTTACGGGCAGGGGCCAGGGGAGATACGCAGTATTTT
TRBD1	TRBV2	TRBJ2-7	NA	CANRDSSYEQYF	TGTGCCAACCGGGACAGCTCCTACGAGCAGTACTTC
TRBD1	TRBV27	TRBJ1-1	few	CASSSGQGDTEAFF	TGTGCCAGCAGCTCGGGACAGGGAGACACTGAAGCTTTCTTT
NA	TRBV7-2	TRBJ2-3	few	CASSPPQDAQIRYF	TGTGCCAGCAGCCCCCCTCAAGACGCACAGATACGGTATTTT
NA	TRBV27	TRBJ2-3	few	CGSRVGAVDTQYF	TGTGGGTCTAGGGTCGGGGCTGTGGATACGCAGTATTTT
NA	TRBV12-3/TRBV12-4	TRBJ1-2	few	CASSPSGSGLSVGGYTF	TGTGCCAGCAGCCCGAGTGGGTCGGGTTTGTCGGTGGGTGGCTACACCTTC
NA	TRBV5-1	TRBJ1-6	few	CASNLSGERSPLHF	TGCGCCAGCAACCTGTCAGGCGAACGTTCACCCCTCCACTTT
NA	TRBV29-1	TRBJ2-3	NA	CSGGSFGPDTQYF	TGCAGCGGGGGTAGTTTCGGGCCAGATACGCAGTATTTT
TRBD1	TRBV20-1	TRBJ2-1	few	CSARDEQGATYNEQFF	TGCAGTGCTAGAGATGAGCAGGGGGCAACCTACAATGAGCAGTTCTTC
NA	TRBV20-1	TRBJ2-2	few	CSWTPNTGELFF	TGCAGTTGGACACCTAACACCGGGGAGCTGTTTTTT
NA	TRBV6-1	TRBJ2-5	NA	CASSTGVLQETQYF	TGTGCCAGCAGCACCGGAGTTCTACAGGAGACCCAGTACTTC
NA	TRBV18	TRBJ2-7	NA	CASSPQDSSYEQYF	TGTGCCAGCTCACCACAGGACAGCTCCTACGAGCAGTACTTC
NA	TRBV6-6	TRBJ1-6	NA	CASSYSGLADSPLHF	TGTGCCAGCAGTTACTCGGGGCTAGCGGATTCACCCCTCCACTTT
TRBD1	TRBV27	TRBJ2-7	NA	CASSPTGGDEQYF	TGTGCCAGCAGTCCGACAGGGGGAGACGAGCAGTACTTC
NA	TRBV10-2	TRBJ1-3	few	CASSEGISGNTIYF	TGCGCCAGCAGTGAGGGAATATCGGGAAACACCATATATTTT
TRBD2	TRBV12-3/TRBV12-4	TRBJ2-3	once	CASSRGLATSTDTQYF	TGTGCCAGCAGTCGGGGACTAGCGACATCCACAGATACGCAGTATTTT
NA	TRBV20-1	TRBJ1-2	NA	CSARDGGGAFYGYTF	TGCAGTGCTAGAGATGGTGGGGGCGCTTTCTATGGCTACACCTTC
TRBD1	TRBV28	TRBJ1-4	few	CASSYRGTNEKLFF	TGTGCCAGCAGTTACAGGGGGACGAATGAAAAACTGTTTTTT
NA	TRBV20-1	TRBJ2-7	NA	CSARGDTSFSYEQYF	TGCAGTGCTAGAGGAGACACTTCCTTCTCCTACGAGCAGTACTTC
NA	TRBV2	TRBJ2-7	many	CASRGWGEQYF	TGTGCCAGCAGGGGGTGGGGCGAGCAGTACTTC
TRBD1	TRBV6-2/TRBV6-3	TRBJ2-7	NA	CASSPTGQELSLGQYF	TGTGCCAGCAGCCCCACGGGACAGGAGCTATCTCTAGGGCAGTACTTC
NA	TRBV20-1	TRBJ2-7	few	CSARDGRRSYEQYF	TGCAGTGCTAGAGATGGGAGGAGATCCTACGAGCAGTACTTC
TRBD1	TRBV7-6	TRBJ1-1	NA	CASSLSPIVGQGARTEAFF	TGTGCCAGCAGCTTATCCCCGATTGTAGGACAGGGGGCGCGTACTGAAGCTTTCTTT
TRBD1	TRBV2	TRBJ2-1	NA	CASLDRSSYNEQFF	TGTGCCAGCCTGGACAGGAGCTCCTACAATGAGCAGTTCTTC
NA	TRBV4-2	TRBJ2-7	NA	CASSPDGSCEQYF	TGTGCCAGCAGCCCCGACGGGAGCTGCGAGCAGTACTTC
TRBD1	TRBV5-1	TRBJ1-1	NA	CASSLEGQEGEAFF	TGCGCCAGCAGCTTGGAGGGACAGGAGGGTGAAGCTTTCTTT
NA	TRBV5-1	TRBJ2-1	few	CASSFGTGTYNEQFF	TGCGCCAGCAGCTTCGGGACCGGAACCTACAATGAGCAGTTCTTC
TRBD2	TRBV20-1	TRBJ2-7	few	CSARDPRTSEQYF	TGCAGTGCTAGAGATCCCAGGACTAGCGAGCAGTACTTC
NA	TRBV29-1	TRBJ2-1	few	CSESSYNEQFF	TGCAGCGAAAGCTCCTACAATGAGCAGTTCTTC
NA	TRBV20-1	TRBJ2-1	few	CSARQRAGSSYNEQFF	TGCAGTGCTAGACAGCGCGCAGGGAGCTCATACAATGAGCAGTTCTTC
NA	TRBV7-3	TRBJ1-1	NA	CASRLGTQNTEAFF	TGTGCCAGCAGGTTAGGGACACAGAACACTGAAGCTTTCTTT
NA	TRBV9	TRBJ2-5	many	CASSVADSLQTQYF	TGTGCCAGCAGCGTAGCGGATAGCTTACAGACCCAGTACTTC
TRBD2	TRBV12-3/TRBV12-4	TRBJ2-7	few	CASSIGLAGEGPQYF	TGTGCCAGCAGTATCGGACTAGCGGGGGAGGGCCCCCAGTACTTC
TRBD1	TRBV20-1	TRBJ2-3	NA	CSARGQGAGLADTQYF	TGCAGTGCTAGGGGACAGGGGGCTGGCTTGGCAGATACGCAGTATTTT
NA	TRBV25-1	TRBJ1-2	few	CASSEPGRTFYGYTF	TGTGCCAGCAGTGAACCGGGACGGACTTTCTATGGCTACACCTTC
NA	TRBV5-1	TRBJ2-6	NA	CASSRGAISGANVLTF	TGCGCCAGCAGCCGGGGGGCCATCTCTGGGGCCAACGTCCTGACTTTC
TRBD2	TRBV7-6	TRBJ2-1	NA	CASSLARLAGGETYNEQFF	TGTGCCAGCAGCTTAGCTCGACTAGCGGGGGGTGAAACCTACAATGAGCAGTTCTTC
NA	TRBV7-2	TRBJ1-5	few	CAGGADRNQPQHF	TGTGCCGGCGGGGCAGATAGGAATCAGCCCCAGCATTTT
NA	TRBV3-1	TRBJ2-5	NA	CASSQVKFQETQYF	TGTGCCAGCAGCCAAGTGAAGTTTCAAGAGACCCAGTACTTC
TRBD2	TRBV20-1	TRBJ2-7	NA	CSATTTSGGSYEQYF	TGCAGTGCTACCACGACTAGCGGGGGTTCCTACGAGCAGTACTTC